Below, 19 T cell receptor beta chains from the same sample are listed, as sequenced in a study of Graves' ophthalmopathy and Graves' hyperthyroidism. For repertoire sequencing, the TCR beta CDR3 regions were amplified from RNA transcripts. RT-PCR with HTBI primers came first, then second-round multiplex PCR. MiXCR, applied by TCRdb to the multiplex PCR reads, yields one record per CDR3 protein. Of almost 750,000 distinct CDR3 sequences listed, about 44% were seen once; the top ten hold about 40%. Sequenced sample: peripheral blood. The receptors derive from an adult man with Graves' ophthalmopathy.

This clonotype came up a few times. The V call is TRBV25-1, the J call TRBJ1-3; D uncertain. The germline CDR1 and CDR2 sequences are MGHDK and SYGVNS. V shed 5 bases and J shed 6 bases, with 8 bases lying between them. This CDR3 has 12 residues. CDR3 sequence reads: CASSSAVNTIYF. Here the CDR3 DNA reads TGTGCCAGCAGTTCAGCCGTAAACACCATATATTTT.

The DNA for the CDR3 is TGTGCCAGCAGCTTAGTAGCGGGACACCGTTACAATGAGCAGTTCTTC. This encodes CASSLVAGHRYNEQFF. The chain uses TRBV7-9 and TRBJ2-1; the match to TRBD2 covers 8 bases. V lost 1 base, J lost 4 bases, and 6 bases stayed unmatched. CDR3 length: 16 residues. Per germline, CDR1 SEHNR and CDR2 FQNEAQ (reference sequence).

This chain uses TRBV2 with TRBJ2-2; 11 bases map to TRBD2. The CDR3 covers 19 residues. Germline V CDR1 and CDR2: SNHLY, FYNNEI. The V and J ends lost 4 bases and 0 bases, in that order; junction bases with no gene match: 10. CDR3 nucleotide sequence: TGTGCCAGCAGTGTCTTGCACGGACTAGCGGGCGCGAACACCGGGGAGCTGTTTTTT. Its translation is CASSVLHGLAGANTGELFF.

The CDR3 coding sequence is TGTGCCAGCAGCTTAGATCCAGGGGGACAGGGTAGTTACGAGCAGTACTTC. This translates into CASSLDPGGQGSYEQYF. The chain combines TRBV7-2 with TRBJ2-7; TRBD1 matches 9 bases. CDR3 length equals 17 residues. V gave up 1 base and J gave up 4 bases; unmatched junction bases: 11. The V gene's germline CDR1 is SGHTA and CDR2 FQGNSA.

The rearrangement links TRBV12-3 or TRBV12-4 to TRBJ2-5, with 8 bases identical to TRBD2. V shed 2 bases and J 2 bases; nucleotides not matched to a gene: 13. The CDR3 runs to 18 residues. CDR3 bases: TGTGCCAGCAGTTTAAGTGGTGCTGGCGGGGGGAAACAAGAGACCCAGTACTTC. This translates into CASSLSGAGGGKQETQYF.

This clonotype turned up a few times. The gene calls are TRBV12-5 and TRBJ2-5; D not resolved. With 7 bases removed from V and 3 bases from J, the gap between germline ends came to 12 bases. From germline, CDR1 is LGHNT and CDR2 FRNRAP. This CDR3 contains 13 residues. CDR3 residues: CASALWAEETQYF. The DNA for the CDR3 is TGTGCTAGTGCCCTGTGGGCAGAAGAGACCCAGTACTTC.

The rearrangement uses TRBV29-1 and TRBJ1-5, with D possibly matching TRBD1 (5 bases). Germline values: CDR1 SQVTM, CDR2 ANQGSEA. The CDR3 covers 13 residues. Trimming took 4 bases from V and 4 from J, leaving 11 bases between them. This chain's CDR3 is CSVGAGSNQPQHF. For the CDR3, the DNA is TGCAGCGTTGGGGCAGGGAGTAATCAGCCCCAGCATTTT.

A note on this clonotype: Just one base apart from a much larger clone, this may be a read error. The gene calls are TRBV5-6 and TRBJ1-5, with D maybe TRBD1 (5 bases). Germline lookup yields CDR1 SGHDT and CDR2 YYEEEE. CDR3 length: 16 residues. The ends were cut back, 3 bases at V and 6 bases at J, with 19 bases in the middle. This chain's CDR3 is CASSWAASAGSQPQHF. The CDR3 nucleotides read TGTGCCAGCAGCTGGGCGGCTTCGGCAGGGAGTCAGCCCCAGCATTTT.

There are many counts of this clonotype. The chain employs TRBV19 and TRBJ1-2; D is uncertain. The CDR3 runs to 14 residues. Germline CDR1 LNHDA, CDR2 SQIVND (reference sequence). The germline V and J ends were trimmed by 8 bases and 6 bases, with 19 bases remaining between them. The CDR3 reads CASGPEERADGYTF. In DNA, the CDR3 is TGTGCCAGTGGCCCCGAGGAAAGGGCGGATGGCTACACCTTC.

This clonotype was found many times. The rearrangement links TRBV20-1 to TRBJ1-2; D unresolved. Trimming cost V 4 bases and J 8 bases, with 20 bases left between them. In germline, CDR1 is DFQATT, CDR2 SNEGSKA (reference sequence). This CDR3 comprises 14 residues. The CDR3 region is CSATLSSVKEGYTF. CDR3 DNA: TGCAGTGCTACACTCTCGTCGGTGAAGGAGGGCTACACCTTC.

The CDR3 DNA reads as TGTGCCATCAGTGAGGCCCCGACAGGGGAGGCGAACACTGAAGCTTTCTTT. This encodes CAISEAPTGEANTEAFF. V usage is TRBV10-3 and J usage is TRBJ1-1; 8 bases fit TRBD1. The CDR3 runs to 17 residues. Germline CDR1 is ENHRY and CDR2 is SYGVKD. V gave up 2 bases and J gave up 1 base; unmatched junction bases: 9.

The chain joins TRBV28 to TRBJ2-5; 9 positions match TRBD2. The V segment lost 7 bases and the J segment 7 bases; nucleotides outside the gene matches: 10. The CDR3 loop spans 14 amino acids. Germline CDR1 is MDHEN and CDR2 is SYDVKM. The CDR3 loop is CASTILAGRGTQYF. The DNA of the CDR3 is TGTGCCAGCACCATCCTAGCGGGGCGGGGGACCCAGTACTTC.

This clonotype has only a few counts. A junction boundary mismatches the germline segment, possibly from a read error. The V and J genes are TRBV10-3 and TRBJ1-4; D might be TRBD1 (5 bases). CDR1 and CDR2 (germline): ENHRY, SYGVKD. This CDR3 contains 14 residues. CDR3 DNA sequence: TGTGCCAGCAGTTACGGGACTGGGAATGAAAAACTGTTTTTT. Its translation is CASSYGTGNEKLFF.

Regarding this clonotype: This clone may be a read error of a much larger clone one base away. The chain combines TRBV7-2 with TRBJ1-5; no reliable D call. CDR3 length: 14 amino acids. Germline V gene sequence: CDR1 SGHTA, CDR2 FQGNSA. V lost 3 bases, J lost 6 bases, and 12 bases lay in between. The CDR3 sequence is CASSFSALGQPQHF. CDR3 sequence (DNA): TGTGCCAGCAGCTTCTCAGCGTTGGGTCAGCCCCAGCATTTT. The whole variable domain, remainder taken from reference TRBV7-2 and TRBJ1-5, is GAGVSQSPSNKVTEKGKDVELRCDPISGHTALYWYRQSLGQGLEFLIYFQGNSAPDKSGLPSDRFSAERTGGSVSTLTIQRTQQEDSAVYLCASSFSALGQPQHFGDGTRLSIL.

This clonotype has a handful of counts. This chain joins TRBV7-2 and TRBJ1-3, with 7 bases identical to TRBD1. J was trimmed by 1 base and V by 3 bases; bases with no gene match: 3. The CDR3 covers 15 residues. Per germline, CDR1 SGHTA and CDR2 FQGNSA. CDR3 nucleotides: TGTGCCAGCAGCTTTTACAGGGGTTCTGGAAACACCATATATTTT. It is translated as CASSFYRGSGNTIYF.

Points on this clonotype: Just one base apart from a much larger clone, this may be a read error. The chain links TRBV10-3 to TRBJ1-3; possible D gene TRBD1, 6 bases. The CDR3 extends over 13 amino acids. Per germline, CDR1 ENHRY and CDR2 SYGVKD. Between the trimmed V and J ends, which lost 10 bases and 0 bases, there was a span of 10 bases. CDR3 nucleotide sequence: TGTGCCACCGGGGGCCCCTCTGGAAACACCATATATTTT. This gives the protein CATGGPSGNTIYF.

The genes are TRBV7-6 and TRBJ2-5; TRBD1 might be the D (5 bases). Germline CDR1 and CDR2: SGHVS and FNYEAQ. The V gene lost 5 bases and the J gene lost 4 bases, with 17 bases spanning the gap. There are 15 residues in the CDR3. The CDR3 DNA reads TGTGCCAGCAGCCCAAAAGGCCAGGGAAGAGAGACCCAGTACTTC. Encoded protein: CASSPKGQGRETQYF.

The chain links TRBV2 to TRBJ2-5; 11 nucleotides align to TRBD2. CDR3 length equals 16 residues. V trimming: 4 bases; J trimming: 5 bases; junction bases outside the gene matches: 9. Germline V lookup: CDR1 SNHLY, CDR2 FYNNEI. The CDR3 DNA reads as TGTGCCAGCAGTGGTAATAGCGGGGGGGCCAGGGAGACCCAGTACTTC. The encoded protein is CASSGNSGGARETQYF.

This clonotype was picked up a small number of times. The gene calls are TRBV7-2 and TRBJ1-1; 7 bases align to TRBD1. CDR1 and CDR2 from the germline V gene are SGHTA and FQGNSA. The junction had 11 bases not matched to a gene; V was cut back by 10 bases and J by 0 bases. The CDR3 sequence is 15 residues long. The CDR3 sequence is CAIKQGSAMNTEAFF. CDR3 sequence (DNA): TGTGCCATAAAACAGGGGTCCGCCATGAACACTGAAGCTTTCTTT.